These 7 T cell receptor beta chains originate from one sample sequenced in a study of blood T cell repertoires in COVID-19. Only in-frame clones appear in the TCRdb table, and some are missing; sequencing was by immunoSEQ multiplex PCR. The sample has about 76,000 clones; 75% are singletons. Sequenced sample: peripheral blood. Source of these receptors: a man in his 70s with acute or convalescent COVID-19.

This clone was counted a few times. J is TRBJ1-5 and V is TRBV6-5; D gene uncertain. Germline assignment: CDR1 MNHEY and CDR2 SVGAGI. The V gene lost 5 bases and the J gene lost 6 bases, with 17 bases spanning the gap. This CDR3 region has 15 residues. The CDR3 here is CASSQMHGTSQPQHF. The CDR3 DNA reads TGTGCCAGCAGTCAAATGCACGGTACGAGTCAGCCCCAGCATTTT.

The chain couples TRBV7-8 to TRBJ2-5; no definite D call. Trimming shortened V by 3 bases and J by 4 bases, and 21 bases separated the two germline ends. The CDR3 consists of 17 residues. Germline V CDR1 and CDR2: SGHVS, FQNEAQ. The CDR3, as DNA: TGTGCCAGCAGCTTTGCCTCCCCCATAGACTTGATAGAGACCCAGTACTTC. Its translation: CASSFASPIDLIETQYF.

V gene TRBV19 combines with J gene TRBJ2-2; 11 nucleotides match TRBD1. The V segment lost 5 bases and the J segment 6 bases; nucleotides outside the gene matches: 5. The CDR3 is made up of 15 amino acids. Germline V gene lookup returns CDR1 LNHDA and CDR2 SQIVND (reference sequence). CDR3 coding DNA: TGTGCCAGTAGTTGGACAGGGGGCGCGTCCGGGGAGCTGTTTTTT. Its translation is CASSWTGGASGELFF.

The chain couples TRBV24-1 to TRBJ2-1; 9 nucleotides align to TRBD2. Germline values: CDR1 KGHDR, CDR2 SFDVKD. The CDR3 runs 15 residues. Trimming removed 4 bases from V and 7 bases from J; junction bases left unmatched: 7. The CDR3 coding sequence is TGTGCCACCAGTGACCCAGCGGGAGGTGGGAATGAGCAGTTCTTC. Amino acids: CATSDPAGGGNEQFF.

This clone has more than one count but fewer than ten. This chain uses TRBV4-1 with TRBJ2-2; D is unresolved. This CDR3 comprises 16 residues. Germline-derived CDR1 and CDR2 are MGHRA and YSYEKL. V lost 2 bases, J lost 1 base, and 11 bases lay in between. The CDR3 region is CASSQTPTGNTGELFF. DNA of the CDR3: TGCGCCAGCAGCCAAACACCGACGGGGAACACCGGGGAGCTGTTTTTT.

The chain employs TRBV28 and TRBJ1-1, with D maybe TRBD1 (6 bases). Germline V gene lookup returns CDR1 MDHEN and CDR2 SYDVKM. This CDR3 has 14 amino acids. The ends were cut back, 6 bases at V and 7 bases at J, with 18 bases in the middle. Here the CDR3 reads CASRTPQGIVEAFF. The CDR3 nucleotides are TGTGCCAGCAGGACCCCACAGGGTATAGTTGAAGCTTTCTTT.

The CDR3 DNA reads TGTGCCACCAGTGATTTGGGCCTAGCGGGTGGTGGTGAGCAGTTCTTC. This gives the protein CATSDLGLAGGGEQFF. The rearrangement joins TRBV24-1 to TRBJ2-1; 8 bases agree with TRBD2. The CDR3 consists of 16 residues. V was pared by 0 bases and J by 9 bases, with 9 bases of the junction left unmatched. CDR1 is KGHDR and CDR2 is SFDVKD in the germline V gene.